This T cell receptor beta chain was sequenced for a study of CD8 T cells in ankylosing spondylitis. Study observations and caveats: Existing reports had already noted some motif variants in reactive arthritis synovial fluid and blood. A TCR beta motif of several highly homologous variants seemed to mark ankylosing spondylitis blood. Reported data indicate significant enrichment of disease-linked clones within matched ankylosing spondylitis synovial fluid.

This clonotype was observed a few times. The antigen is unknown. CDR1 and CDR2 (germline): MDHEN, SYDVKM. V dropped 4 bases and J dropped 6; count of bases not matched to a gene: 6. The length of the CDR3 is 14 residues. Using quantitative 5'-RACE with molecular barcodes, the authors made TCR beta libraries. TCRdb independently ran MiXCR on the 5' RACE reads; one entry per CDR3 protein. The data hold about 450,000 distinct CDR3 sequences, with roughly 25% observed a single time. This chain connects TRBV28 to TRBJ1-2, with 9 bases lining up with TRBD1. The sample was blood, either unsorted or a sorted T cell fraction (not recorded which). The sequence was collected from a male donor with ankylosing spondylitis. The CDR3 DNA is TGTGCCAGCAGTTCGCCGGGACAGGGCCATGGCTACACCTTC. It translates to CASSSPGQGHGYTF.